These T cell receptor beta chains were read from a single sample in a study of cytomegalovirus exposure and HLA in healthy donors. TCRdb keeps only in-frame clones here, not all; method: immunoSEQ multiplex PCR. The sample lists around 160,000 clones, 60% to 80% seen once, with about an eighth in the top ten. Sequenced input: PBMCs. These receptors all come from a man aged 45-65 years in good health and CMV-seropositive. The CDR3 runs from the conserved cysteine through the conserved F or W. Fields, in order: D gene, clone size, J gene, V gene, CDR3 DNA, CDR3 protein. D genes are given only for firm matches. Only part of the rows carry a size: once, few, many, or a class if the clone is expanded.

d_call: NA
clone_size: once
j_call: TRBJ2-3
v_call: TRBV18
cdr3_nt: TGTGCCAGCTCACCAAGGTTAACAGGCGGCACAGATACGCAGTATTTT
cdr3_aa: CASSPRLTGGTDTQYF

d_call: NA
clone_size: NA
j_call: TRBJ2-5
v_call: TRBV7-2
cdr3_nt: TGTGCCAGCAGCCCGGGGTCGGAGACCCAGTACTTC
cdr3_aa: CASSPGSETQYF

d_call: TRBD1
clone_size: once
j_call: TRBJ2-3
v_call: TRBV5-1
cdr3_nt: TGCGCCAGCAGCCTAAACACAGGGGGAGGCGATACGCAGTATTTT
cdr3_aa: CASSLNTGGGDTQYF

d_call: NA
clone_size: NA
j_call: TRBJ1-2
v_call: TRBV18
cdr3_nt: TGTGCCAGCTCACCCCTAGGGGCAGGAAAATCTATCTATGGCTACACCTTC
cdr3_aa: CASSPLGAGKSIYGYTF

d_call: TRBD1
clone_size: NA
j_call: TRBJ1-5
v_call: TRBV28
cdr3_nt: TGTGCCAGCAGTCTCGGGGCTGTCCAGGGGGCCCAGCATTTT
cdr3_aa: CASSLGAVQGAQHF

d_call: NA
clone_size: NA
j_call: TRBJ1-4
v_call: TRBV4-3
cdr3_nt: TGCGCCAGCAGCCAAGATACCCCAGGGAAATGGTCTAATGAAAAACTGTTTTTT
cdr3_aa: CASSQDTPGKWSNEKLFF

d_call: TRBD1
clone_size: NA
j_call: TRBJ2-5
v_call: TRBV18
cdr3_nt: TGTGCCAGCTCACCACCGGCAGGGGGATTTCAGCCGACGGAGACCCAGTACTTC
cdr3_aa: CASSPPAGGFQPTETQYF

d_call: NA
clone_size: NA
j_call: TRBJ1-5
v_call: TRBV7-8
cdr3_nt: TGTGCCAGCAGCCTCGACAGGAATCAGCCCCAGCATTTT
cdr3_aa: CASSLDRNQPQHF

d_call: NA
clone_size: NA
j_call: TRBJ2-5
v_call: TRBV21-1
cdr3_nt: TGTGCCAGCCGCGGACAGATGGAGACCCAGTACTTC
cdr3_aa: CASRGQMETQYF

d_call: NA
clone_size: NA
j_call: TRBJ2-7
v_call: TRBV7-2
cdr3_nt: TGTGCCAGCAGCCTCCGTAGCAACGAGCAGTACTTC
cdr3_aa: CASSLRSNEQYF

d_call: NA
clone_size: NA
j_call: TRBJ1-2
v_call: TRBV19
cdr3_nt: TGTGCCAGTAGTATAGACCCCAGGGACTATGGCTACACCTTC
cdr3_aa: CASSIDPRDYGYTF

d_call: TRBD1
clone_size: NA
j_call: TRBJ2-3
v_call: TRBV5-6
cdr3_nt: TGTGCCAGCAGCTACGGGACAGGAGGTTCAGATACGCAGTATTTT
cdr3_aa: CASSYGTGGSDTQYF

d_call: TRBD2
clone_size: NA
j_call: TRBJ2-3
v_call: TRBV27
cdr3_nt: TGTGCCAGCAGACTAGCGGGGGGGAGAACAGATACGCAGTATTTT
cdr3_aa: CASRLAGGRTDTQYF

d_call: TRBD1
clone_size: NA
j_call: TRBJ2-5
v_call: TRBV18
cdr3_nt: TGTGCCAGCTCACCCACAGGGGGCCAAGAGACCCAGTACTTC
cdr3_aa: CASSPTGGQETQYF

d_call: TRBD1
clone_size: few
j_call: TRBJ1-1
v_call: TRBV7-2
cdr3_nt: TGTGCCAGCAGCCTGTCAGGGGGGACTGAAGCTTTCTTT
cdr3_aa: CASSLSGGTEAFF

d_call: NA
clone_size: NA
j_call: TRBJ1-4
v_call: TRBV5-1
cdr3_nt: TGCGCCAGCAGCTCCGGGACACCCGGCGGTGAAAAACTGTTTTTT
cdr3_aa: CASSSGTPGGEKLFF

d_call: NA
clone_size: NA
j_call: TRBJ2-2
v_call: TRBV11-3
cdr3_nt: TGTGCCAGCAGCACTTCTTATCATGCGAACACCGGGGAGCTGTTTTTT
cdr3_aa: CASSTSYHANTGELFF

d_call: NA
clone_size: NA
j_call: TRBJ2-3
v_call: TRBV11-3
cdr3_nt: TGTGCCAGCAGCTTAGATAAGCCAGATACGCAGTATTTT
cdr3_aa: CASSLDKPDTQYF

d_call: TRBD1
clone_size: once
j_call: TRBJ2-1
v_call: TRBV5-1
cdr3_nt: TGCGCCAGCAGCTTGGTGGGACAGGGGATACATGAGCAGTTCTTC
cdr3_aa: CASSLVGQGIHEQFF

d_call: NA
clone_size: NA
j_call: TRBJ1-6
v_call: TRBV5-1
cdr3_nt: TGCGCCAGCAGCTCCAGGGTCGGGGGGGATTCACCCCTCCACTTT
cdr3_aa: CASSSRVGGDSPLHF

d_call: NA
clone_size: NA
j_call: TRBJ1-4
v_call: TRBV21-1
cdr3_nt: TGTGCCACTAGGACAGAAGATAATGAAAAACTGTTTTTT
cdr3_aa: CATRTEDNEKLFF

d_call: NA
clone_size: NA
j_call: TRBJ1-2
v_call: TRBV6-6
cdr3_nt: TGTGCCAGCAATCAGGCATCTATCTACACCTTC
cdr3_aa: CASNQASIYTF

d_call: TRBD1
clone_size: NA
j_call: TRBJ1-1
v_call: TRBV4-1
cdr3_nt: TGCGCCAGCAGCCAAGGGACAGGGGGCGGCACTGAAGCTTTCTTT
cdr3_aa: CASSQGTGGGTEAFF

d_call: NA
clone_size: NA
j_call: TRBJ2-3
v_call: TRBV15
cdr3_nt: TGTGCCACCAGCAGAGCGAGAGCCCCAGATACGCAGTATTTT
cdr3_aa: CATSRARAPDTQYF

d_call: TRBD1
clone_size: few
j_call: TRBJ1-5
v_call: TRBV6-5
cdr3_nt: TGTGCCAGCAGTAGGGGGACAGGTCTTCAGCCCCAGCATTTT
cdr3_aa: CASSRGTGLQPQHF

d_call: NA
clone_size: NA
j_call: TRBJ2-5
v_call: TRBV13
cdr3_nt: TGTGCCAGCAGCTTAGGTGGGGCTGGGACCCAGTACTTC
cdr3_aa: CASSLGGAGTQYF

d_call: NA
clone_size: NA
j_call: TRBJ2-5
v_call: TRBV10-3
cdr3_nt: TGTGCCATCAGTGAGCAGCAAGAGACCCAGTACTTC
cdr3_aa: CAISEQQETQYF

d_call: TRBD2
clone_size: NA
j_call: TRBJ2-3
v_call: TRBV11-2
cdr3_nt: TGTGCCAGCAGCCTAAATAGCGGGGGCACAGATACGCAGTATTTT
cdr3_aa: CASSLNSGGTDTQYF

d_call: TRBD2
clone_size: NA
j_call: TRBJ2-2
v_call: TRBV7-9
cdr3_nt: TGTGCCAGCAGCTTGGCTAGCGGGGGACCTACCACCGGGGAGCTGTTTTTT
cdr3_aa: CASSLASGGPTTGELFF

d_call: TRBD1
clone_size: NA
j_call: TRBJ1-5
v_call: TRBV6-5
cdr3_nt: TGTGCCAGCAGGGGGACAGGGACCAATCAGCCCCAGCATTTT
cdr3_aa: CASRGTGTNQPQHF

d_call: TRBD1
clone_size: NA
j_call: TRBJ1-2
v_call: TRBV6-6
cdr3_nt: TGTGCCAGCAGTTACGCCGGGACAGGGGGTCAGGATGGCTACACCTTC
cdr3_aa: CASSYAGTGGQDGYTF

d_call: TRBD1
clone_size: NA
j_call: TRBJ2-6
v_call: TRBV4-1
cdr3_nt: TGCGCCAGCAGCCAGGCACAGGGGGCCCTGCCTGGGGCCAACGTCCTGACTTTC
cdr3_aa: CASSQAQGALPGANVLTF

d_call: NA
clone_size: NA
j_call: TRBJ1-2
v_call: TRBV14
cdr3_nt: TGTGCCAGCAGCCAAGAAGTAGGACAGATCTATGGCTACACCTTC
cdr3_aa: CASSQEVGQIYGYTF

d_call: NA
clone_size: NA
j_call: TRBJ1-2
v_call: TRBV6-1
cdr3_nt: TGTGCCAGCAGTGAAGTGATAGGGAGAGGCCCTGAGCATGGCTACACCTTC
cdr3_aa: CASSEVIGRGPEHGYTF

d_call: TRBD2
clone_size: NA
j_call: TRBJ2-2
v_call: TRBV25-1
cdr3_nt: TGTGCCAGCGGGAGGTCTGCGGGGGGCACCAACACCGGGGAGCTGTTTTTT
cdr3_aa: CASGRSAGGTNTGELFF

d_call: TRBD1
clone_size: NA
j_call: TRBJ1-5
v_call: TRBV18
cdr3_nt: TGTGCCAGCTCACCACCAATGGGACAGGGCTTAAGTCAGCCCCAGCATTTT
cdr3_aa: CASSPPMGQGLSQPQHF

d_call: TRBD1
clone_size: NA
j_call: TRBJ1-2
v_call: TRBV5-1
cdr3_nt: TGCGCCAGCAGCTCAATACTTTCCGGGACAGGTCAGGGCTATGGCTACACCTTC
cdr3_aa: CASSSILSGTGQGYGYTF

d_call: TRBD1
clone_size: NA
j_call: TRBJ1-2
v_call: TRBV7-2
cdr3_nt: TGTGCCAGCAGCTTTACCGGGACAGGCCCAGGTGGCTACACCTTC
cdr3_aa: CASSFTGTGPGGYTF

d_call: NA
clone_size: NA
j_call: TRBJ2-3
v_call: TRBV28
cdr3_nt: TGTGCCAGCAGTTTACAAGAGGAGCGTAGAGATACGCAGTATTTT
cdr3_aa: CASSLQEERRDTQYF

d_call: NA
clone_size: NA
j_call: TRBJ2-2
v_call: TRBV5-1
cdr3_nt: TGCGCCAGCACTGGACTGGAACACACCGGGGAGCTGTTTTTT
cdr3_aa: CASTGLEHTGELFF

d_call: NA
clone_size: NA
j_call: TRBJ2-5
v_call: TRBV5-8
cdr3_nt: TGTGCCAGCAGCTTGGTGGATGGTTTGTCGGGGACCCAGTACTTC
cdr3_aa: CASSLVDGLSGTQYF

d_call: NA
clone_size: NA
j_call: TRBJ2-3
v_call: TRBV7-9
cdr3_nt: TGTTCCAGCAGCCCAGCCGGCGACTACTGTGTGGGGTATTTT
cdr3_aa: CSSSPAGDYCVGYF

d_call: NA
clone_size: NA
j_call: TRBJ1-2
v_call: TRBV15
cdr3_nt: TGTGCCACCAGCAGCAGGGTCGGCTACACCTTC
cdr3_aa: CATSSRVGYTF

d_call: TRBD1
clone_size: NA
j_call: TRBJ2-7
v_call: TRBV9
cdr3_nt: TGTGCCAGCAGCAGTGGACCCGGGACAGGGTACGAGCAGTACTTC
cdr3_aa: CASSSGPGTGYEQYF

d_call: TRBD1
clone_size: few
j_call: TRBJ1-1
v_call: TRBV29-1
cdr3_nt: TGCAGCGTCCGTGGGACAGTTGAGTACACTGAAGCTTTCTTT
cdr3_aa: CSVRGTVEYTEAFF

d_call: TRBD1
clone_size: NA
j_call: TRBJ1-2
v_call: TRBV7-9
cdr3_nt: TGTGCCAGCAGCGCGGATGACAGGGGCTATGGCTACACCTTC
cdr3_aa: CASSADDRGYGYTF

d_call: NA
clone_size: NA
j_call: TRBJ1-2
v_call: TRBV29-1
cdr3_nt: TGCAGCGTTGGCTCGACCTCCTATGGAGGCTATGGCTACACCTTC
cdr3_aa: CSVGSTSYGGYGYTF

d_call: TRBD1
clone_size: NA
j_call: TRBJ1-4
v_call: TRBV19
cdr3_nt: TGTGCCAGTAAGATTGGAGGGGGCGCTTCTAATGAAAAACTGTTTTTT
cdr3_aa: CASKIGGGASNEKLFF

d_call: TRBD1
clone_size: NA
j_call: TRBJ1-2
v_call: TRBV5-4
cdr3_nt: TGTGCCAGCAACATACAGGGGGCGGCCAACTATGGCTACACCTTC
cdr3_aa: CASNIQGAANYGYTF

d_call: NA
clone_size: NA
j_call: TRBJ1-2
v_call: TRBV27
cdr3_nt: TGTGCCAGCAGTTTCGGGGTTAACTATGGCTACACCTTC
cdr3_aa: CASSFGVNYGYTF

d_call: TRBD1
clone_size: once
j_call: TRBJ2-4
v_call: TRBV5-5
cdr3_nt: TGTGCCAGCAGCACCCCGACAGGGCCCAAAAACATTCAGTACTTC
cdr3_aa: CASSTPTGPKNIQYF

d_call: NA
clone_size: NA
j_call: TRBJ1-5
v_call: TRBV6-5
cdr3_nt: TGTGCCAGCAGTTACTCTGGGAGTCAGCCCCAGCATTTT
cdr3_aa: CASSYSGSQPQHF

d_call: NA
clone_size: NA
j_call: TRBJ2-5
v_call: TRBV7-9
cdr3_nt: TGTGCCAGCAGCCTCACGAGCGAGACCCAGTACTTC
cdr3_aa: CASSLTSETQYF

d_call: TRBD1
clone_size: NA
j_call: TRBJ2-7
v_call: TRBV29-1
cdr3_nt: TGCAGCGTTGAACGGGGCAGGGGGCTCGAGCAGTACTTC
cdr3_aa: CSVERGRGLEQYF

d_call: TRBD2
clone_size: once
j_call: TRBJ2-1
v_call: TRBV9
cdr3_nt: TGTGCCAGCAGCGTATGGGGTAGCGGGGACAATGAGCAGTTCTTC
cdr3_aa: CASSVWGSGDNEQFF